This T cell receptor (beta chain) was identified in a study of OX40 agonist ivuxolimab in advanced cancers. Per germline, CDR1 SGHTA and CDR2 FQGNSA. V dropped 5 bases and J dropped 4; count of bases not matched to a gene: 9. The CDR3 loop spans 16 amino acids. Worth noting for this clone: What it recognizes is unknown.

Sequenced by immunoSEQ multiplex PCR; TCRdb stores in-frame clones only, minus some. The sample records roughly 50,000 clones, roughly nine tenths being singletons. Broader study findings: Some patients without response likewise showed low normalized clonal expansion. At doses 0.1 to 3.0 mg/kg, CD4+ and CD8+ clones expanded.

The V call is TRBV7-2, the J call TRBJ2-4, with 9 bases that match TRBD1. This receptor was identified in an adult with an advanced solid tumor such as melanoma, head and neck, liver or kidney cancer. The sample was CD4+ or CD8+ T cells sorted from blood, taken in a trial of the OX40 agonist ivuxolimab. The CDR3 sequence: CASSPRTGAEKNIQYF. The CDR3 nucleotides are TGTGCCAGCAGCCCTCGGACAGGGGCCGAGAAAAACATTCAGTACTTC.